These T cell receptor beta chains were read from a single sample in a study of T cells in localized non-small cell lung cancer. TCRdb keeps only in-frame clones here, not all; method: immunoSEQ multiplex PCR. The data contain about 91,000 clones, roughly 86% of them singletons. The material was peripheral blood, obtained before any cancer treatment. The receptor source for this set is a man aged 40-75 years with stage I squamous cell lung carcinoma. The CDR3 runs from the conserved cysteine through the conserved F or W. D genes are given only for firm matches. For some rows the clone size is stated as once, few or many, or as a class when expanded; others skip it.

D,V,size,J,CDR3,DNA
-,TRBV19,-,TRBJ1-4,CASSMAHSLGRSEKLFF,TGTGCCAGTAGTATGGCGCACAGTCTTGGGAGGAGTGAAAAACTGTTTTTT
-,TRBV7-9,-,TRBJ1-1,CASSSGAFF,TGTGCCTCCAGTTCGGGAGCTTTCTTT
-,TRBV29-1,-,TRBJ1-2,CSAGHFYGYTF,TGCAGCGCGGGACATTTCTATGGCTACACCTTC
TRBD2,TRBV18,once,TRBJ2-1,CASSPLAGGYEQFF,TGTGCCAGCTCACCGTTAGCGGGGGGCTATGAGCAGTTCTTC
-,TRBV10-3,-,TRBJ1-2,CAISESTGTTYGYTF,TGTGCCATCAGTGAGTCGACAGGAACGACCTATGGCTACACCTTC
-,TRBV6-1,-,TRBJ1-5,CASAAAYDQPQHF,TGTGCCAGCGCTGCGGCTTATGATCAGCCCCAGCATTTT
-,TRBV10-2,-,TRBJ2-3,CASSDRKSTDTQYF,TGCGCCAGCAGTGACCGCAAGAGCACAGATACGCAGTATTTT
TRBD1,TRBV5-1,-,TRBJ2-2,CASSSRPGQGRVTGELFF,TGCGCCAGCAGCTCCAGGCCCGGACAGGGGAGGGTCACCGGGGAGCTGTTTTTT
-,TRBV5-8,-,TRBJ2-5,CASSGGETQYF,TGTGCCAGCAGCGGAGGAGAGACCCAGTACTTC
-,TRBV6-6,-,TRBJ2-3,CASRTDRLAGTDTQYF,TGTGCCAGCAGGACTGACCGGCTCGCGGGCACAGATACGCAGTATTTT
TRBD1,TRBV19,once,TRBJ2-1,CASSFRTGPGGEQFF,TGTGCCAGTAGTTTCAGGACAGGTCCTGGGGGTGAGCAGTTCTTC
TRBD1,TRBV6-4,-,TRBJ2-2,CASKFEGASTGELFF,TGTGCCAGCAAATTTGAGGGGGCGAGCACCGGGGAGCTGTTTTTT
-,TRBV5-1,-,TRBJ2-5,CASSVGSGETQYF,TGCGCCAGCAGCGTCGGTTCCGGGGAGACCCAGTACTTC
-,TRBV6-1,-,TRBJ1-1,CASSESGITSEAFF,TGTGCCAGCAGTGAATCAGGGATCACGTCTGAAGCTTTCTTT
-,TRBV28,once,TRBJ1-1,CASSAPGWMNTEAFF,TGTGCCAGCAGTGCCCCAGGGTGGATGAACACTGAAGCTTTCTTT
TRBD2,TRBV7-8,-,TRBJ2-3,CASSLRRLATSTDTQYF,TGTGCCAGCAGCCTCCGCAGACTAGCTACTAGCACAGATACGCAGTATTTT